A selection of T cell receptor beta chains follows, all from one sample in a study of shared clonotypes between healthy human individuals. Clones were read by immunoSEQ multiplex PCR, and TCRdb kept only the in-frame ones, dropping some. The sample records around 720,000 clones, roughly 72% being singletons. The source material was memory CD4+ T cells sorted from blood. These receptor sequences come from a woman in her thirties in good health. Each CDR3 is given with its conserved first and last residue. A D gene is named only where the DNA matches it firmly. Expanded clones get a size class; other rows say once, few or many, or leave the size out.

d_call clone_size j_call v_call cdr3_nt cdr3_aa
. few TRBJ2-2 TRBV11-3 TGTGCCAGCAGCTCAGGCCGGACTACCGGGGAGCTGTTTTTT CASSSGRTTGELFF
TRBD1 few TRBJ1-3 TRBV7-9 TGTGCCAGCAGCTTTGTACCGACTGCAAGGGACAGGGGGTTGGTCACCATATATTTT CASSFVPTARDRGLVTIYF
. . TRBJ2-7 TRBV2 TGTGCCAGCAGTGAAGCGCTTTCGTTTTACGAGCAGTACTTC CASSEALSFYEQYF
. . TRBJ2-2 TRBV4-2 TGTGCCAGCAGCCAGGGGGACATGAACACCGGGGAGCTGTTTTTT CASSQGDMNTGELFF
TRBD1 once TRBJ1-1 TRBV10-1 TGCGCCAGCAACCCGACAGGGGTGAACACTGAAGCTTTCTTT CASNPTGVNTEAFF
. . TRBJ1-4 TRBV28 TGTGCCAGCCTCCGCATGAATGAAAAACTGTTTTTT CASLRMNEKLFF
TRBD1 . TRBJ1-4 TRBV18 TGTGCCAGCTCACCGAGGGACAGGACTAATGAAAAACTGTTTTTT CASSPRDRTNEKLFF
. . TRBJ2-1 TRBV7-2 TGTGCCAGCAGCTCGGCCGGGACTCCCCAGATCTTC CASSSAGTPQIF
TRBD1 . TRBJ1-5 TRBV30 TGTGCCTGGAGCTCCCGTGGGACAGGAGGCTGGCAGCCCCAGCATTTT CAWSSRGTGGWQPQHF
. few TRBJ1-2 TRBV6-1 TGTGCCAGCAGTCCCGGGTGGGGGCTGGGCTATGGCTACACCTTC CASSPGWGLGYGYTF
. . TRBJ2-1 TRBV7-8 TGTGCCAGCAGCCCAAATAGCCTCCGGGCCTACAATGAGCAGTTCTTC CASSPNSLRAYNEQFF
TRBD1 . TRBJ2-7 TRBV28 TGTGCCAGCAGTTGGACAGGGACGGTCGACGAGCAGTACTTC CASSWTGTVDEQYF
. . TRBJ2-1 TRBV11-3 TGTGCCAGCAGCTTATTGGTAGGGAGGGAGCAGTTCTTC CASSLLVGREQFF
. . TRBJ2-3 TRBV5-1 TGCGCCAGCAGCTGGGTTGTTGTGGATACGCAGTATTTT CASSWVVVDTQYF
TRBD1 . TRBJ2-6 TRBV18 TGTGCCAGCTCACACAAAGGACAGGGCTACTCTGGGGCCAACGTCCTGACTTTC CASSHKGQGYSGANVLTF
. . TRBJ2-7 TRBV28 TGTGCCAGCAGTTTGTCCTCCTGGGAGCAGTACTTC CASSLSSWEQYF
TRBD1 . TRBJ1-5 TRBV28 TGTGCCAGCAGTTTACTGGGACAGGGAAATCAGCCCCAGCATTTT CASSLLGQGNQPQHF
. . TRBJ1-5 TRBV14 TGTGCCAGCAGCCAAGTTATGGCCGAGGGGAGGAATCAGCCCCAGCATTTT CASSQVMAEGRNQPQHF